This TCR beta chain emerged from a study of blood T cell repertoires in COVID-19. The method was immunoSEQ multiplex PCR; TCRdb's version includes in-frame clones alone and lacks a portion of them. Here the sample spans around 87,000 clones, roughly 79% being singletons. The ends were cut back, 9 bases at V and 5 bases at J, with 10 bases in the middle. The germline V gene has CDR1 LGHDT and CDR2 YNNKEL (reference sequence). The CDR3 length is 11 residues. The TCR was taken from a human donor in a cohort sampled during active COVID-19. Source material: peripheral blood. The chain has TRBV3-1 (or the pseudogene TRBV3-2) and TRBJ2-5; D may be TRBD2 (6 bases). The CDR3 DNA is TGTGCCAGTCGGGGGTTGGAGACCCAGTACTTC. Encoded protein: CASRGLETQYF.